Sequencing of this T cell receptor (beta chain) was carried out in a study of blood T cell repertoires in COVID-19. Study in general: COVID-19 samples from acute and convalescent phases originated in the United States, Italy and Spain.

V was pared by 2 bases and J by 6 bases, with 6 bases of the junction left unmatched. From germline, CDR1 is MNHEY and CDR2 SVGAGI. This CDR3 comprises 15 residues. Authors' data handling: Amplification with reference gene primers provided the estimates of nucleated cell counts. TCRdb's table, derived via immunoSEQ multiplex PCR, lists solely in-frame clones and lacks some. V and J calls and clone size are given by that table; D and trimming were obtained from the DNA. The top ten hold approximately 15% of the sample, which has approximately 190,000 clones, about 86% seen once. The chain employs TRBV6-5 and TRBJ2-2, with 7 bases fitting TRBD1. This clonotype was sampled from a young man with active or convalescent COVID-19. Sequencing was performed on peripheral blood. The chain's CDR3 is CASSYGDRESGELFF. Written as DNA, the CDR3 is TGTGCCAGCAGTTACGGCGACAGGGAGTCCGGGGAGCTGTTTTTT.